The T cell receptor beta chain under discussion was sequenced for a study of T-cell memory formation after mild COVID-19. A word on this clonotype: Its antigen is as yet unknown.

UMIs and sample barcodes were carried by the TCR alpha and TCR beta cDNA libraries that 5'RACE produced using constant-segment primers. TCRdb called the 5' RACE reads again in MiXCR, with one record for every CDR3 protein. Here the sample spans about 360,000 distinct CDR3 sequences, approximately 15% being singletons. The CDR3 totals 12 residues. Deletions cut 7 bases from V and 7 bases from J, with 13 bases between. Germline V gene data show CDR1 as MGHDK and CDR2 as SYGVNS. Study findings and constraints: Those CD4+ clones that contracted were mainly in CM and EM (CD8+ ones in EMRA). The study detected some responding clones in pre-infection memory, suggesting cross-reactive memory joined. Clones that shrank (day 15 to 85) were balanced CD4/CD8, whereas later expanders leaned CD4+.

The clonotype originates from a man between 18 and 35 years old who had mild COVID-19 (a few samples of this study predate the infection). Cell type and time point are not known. The sequenced sample was PBMCs or a T cell subset sorted from them (not recorded which). The chain uses TRBV25-1 and TRBJ1-1; D is unresolved. In nucleotides, the CDR3 is TGTGCCAGCACAGAGGGAAGCAGTGAAGCTTTCTTT. Translating gives CASTEGSSEAFF.